The 8 T cell receptor beta chains below all came from one sample that was sequenced in a study of blood T cell repertoires in COVID-19. The repertoire was sequenced with immunoSEQ multiplex PCR; TCRdb's copy has only in-frame clones and lacks some. The profile shows roughly 150,000 clones, roughly 88% of them singletons. Sequencing was carried out using peripheral blood. The receptor source for this set is a man aged 18 to 29 with COVID-19, enrolled during active disease.

For this clone: Other nucleotide sequences in the sample specify the same CDR3. This chain joins TRBV30 and TRBJ1-5, with TRBD1 as a possible D gene (5 bases). With 0 bases removed from V and 1 base from J, the gap between germline ends came to 7 bases. This CDR3 comprises 14 residues. Germline V gives CDR1 GTSNPN, CDR2 SVGIG (reference sequence). The CDR3 reads CAWSVRGSNQPQHF. As DNA, the CDR3 is TGTGCCTGGAGTGTACGGGGGAGCAATCAGCCCCAGCATTTT.

This chain uses TRBV5-3 with TRBJ2-1, with TRBD2 matching 7 bases. TRBV5-3 is an ORF, with its function uncertain. There are 16 residues in the CDR3. Trimming took 1 base from V and 0 from J; bases not matched to a gene: 4. The CDR3 nucleotides are TGTGCCAGAAGCTTGTCGGGGGGTAGCTCCTACAATGAGCAGTTCTTC. Its translation is CARSLSGGSSYNEQFF.

The chain employs TRBV6-6 and TRBJ1-1; D may be TRBD1 (5 bases). The germline V gene encodes CDR1 MNHNY and CDR2 SVGAGI (reference sequence). CDR3 length: 15 amino acids. The germline V and J ends were trimmed by 3 bases and 1 base, with 12 bases remaining between them. The CDR3 DNA follows: TGTGCCAGCAGTTATTCTCCAGGGCAGAACACTGAAGCTTTCTTT. This encodes CASSYSPGQNTEAFF.

V and J are TRBV28 and TRBJ2-7; TRBD2 is a possible D gene (5 bases). The CDR3 is 13 amino acids. In germline, CDR1 is MDHEN, CDR2 SYDVKM. V shed 8 bases and J shed 3 bases, with 14 bases lying between them. The CDR3 DNA follows: TGTGCCAGCGCCTTAGGACTCCACTACGAGCAGTACTTC. It encodes CASALGLHYEQYF.

This clone was picked up a small number of times. The DNA of the CDR3 is TGTGCCAGTAGTCTTGGACAGCCCACTGAAGCTTTCTTT. This gives the protein CASSLGQPTEAFF. The chain employs TRBV19 and TRBJ1-1; weak D call: TRBD1 (6 bases). This CDR3 is built from 13 residues. Germline V gene sequence: CDR1 LNHDA, CDR2 SQIVND (reference sequence). The V end was cut by 5 bases, the J end by 4 bases, with 11 bases between.

The rearrangement joins TRBV6-5 to TRBJ2-7, with 8 bases that match TRBD2. V lost 6 bases to trimming and J lost 2 bases; unmatched junction nucleotides: 6. Germline loops: CDR1 MNHEY, CDR2 SVGAGI. This CDR3 region has 14 residues. The CDR3, as DNA: TGTGCCAGCAGCCGTAGCGGGACTCCCTACGAGCAGTACTTC. Translating gives CASSRSGTPYEQYF.

This chain connects TRBV14 to TRBJ1-4; the match to TRBD1 covers 10 bases. The germline CDR1 and CDR2 sequences are SGHDN and FVKESK. This CDR3 spans 18 amino acids. Trimming took 3 bases from V and 8 from J; bases not matched to a gene: 15. DNA of the CDR3: TGTGCCAGCAGCCATCCGGGACAGGGGCCCCTCGGGCGCGAAAAACTGTTTTTT. Amino acids: CASSHPGQGPLGREKLFF.

V gene TRBV24-1 combines with J gene TRBJ1-6; 7 bases are shared with TRBD1. The CDR3 sequence is 18 residues long. Germline-derived CDR1 and CDR2 are KGHDR and SFDVKD. V lost 1 base to trimming and J lost 0 bases; unmatched junction nucleotides: 5. The CDR3 DNA follows: TGTGCCACCAGTGATTTCCTGGACAGGAGCTCCTATAATTCACCCCTCCACTTT. It specifies CATSDFLDRSSYNSPLHF.